Listed here are 23 T cell receptor beta chains from one sample, sequenced in a study of cytomegalovirus exposure and HLA in healthy donors. Repertoires were generated with immunoSEQ multiplex PCR, while TCRdb's copy carries only in-frame clones and drops some. This repertoire shows around 160,000 clones, 70% to 90% found once; its top ten account for approximately 2.4%. The source material was PBMCs. The receptors here all came from a man aged 25-45 years in good health and CMV-seropositive.

This sequence joins TRBV10-2 and TRBJ2-3; 12 positions agree with TRBD2. Germline V CDR1 and CDR2: WSHSY, SAAADI. The length of the CDR3 is 17 residues. V trimming: 2 bases; J trimming: 5 bases; junction bases outside the gene matches: 8. CDR3 DNA: TGCGCCAGCAGTGAGCCGTCTAGCGGGGGGGCCCAAGATACGCAGTATTTT. Its translation: CASSEPSSGGAQDTQYF.

This chain connects TRBV29-1 to TRBJ2-5; TRBD2 matches 8 bases. Trimming removed 5 bases from V and 7 bases from J; junction bases left unmatched: 12. There are 14 residues in the CDR3. The germline gives CDR1 SQVTM, CDR2 ANQGSEA. The CDR3 spells CSVYGTGGRGTQYF. Written as DNA, the CDR3 is TGCAGCGTTTATGGGACGGGGGGGCGAGGGACCCAGTACTTC. The complete variable domain, with remaining parts taken from reference TRBV29-1 and TRBJ2-5, reads SAVISQKPSRDICQRGTSLTIQCQVDSQVTMMFWYRQQPGQSLTLIATANQGSEATYESGFVIDKFPISRPNLTFSTLTVSNMSPEDSSIYLCSVYGTGGRGTQYFGPGTRLLVL.

This clone was counted once. The V gene is TRBV4-3, the J gene TRBJ2-7; 11 bases line up with TRBD1. Trimming at V came to 3 bases and at J to 5 bases, leaving 9 bases not matched to a gene. In germline, CDR1 is LGHNA, CDR2 YSLEER. The CDR3 sequence is 16 residues long. The CDR3 sequence is CASSQDRGLLGHEQYF. The DNA of the CDR3 is TGCGCCAGCAGCCAGGACAGGGGGCTTCTCGGTCACGAGCAGTACTTC.

V usage is TRBV7-9 and J usage is TRBJ2-5, with 9 positions matching TRBD1. This CDR3 is built from 13 residues. Per the germline V gene, CDR1 is SEHNR and CDR2 is FQNEAQ (reference sequence). V was clipped by 5 bases and J by 6 bases; unmatched bases: 4. This chain's CDR3 is CASSQGQGQTQYF. The CDR3 DNA reads TGTGCCAGCAGCCAAGGACAGGGGCAGACCCAGTACTTC.

The chain has TRBV6-1 and TRBJ2-7; the match to TRBD1 covers 8 bases. Germline V gives CDR1 MNHNS, CDR2 SASEGT. This CDR3 contains 13 residues. After removal of 7 bases from V and 1 base from J, the junction contained 3 bases not matched to a gene. CDR3 nucleotide sequence: TGTGCCAGCACCTGGGACAGGTCCTACGAGCAGTACTTC. It translates to CASTWDRSYEQYF.

This clone has a handful of counts. The chain recombines TRBV6-6 with TRBJ2-2; a possible D gene is TRBD2 (5 bases). The germline V and J ends were trimmed by 4 bases and 7 bases, with 16 bases remaining between them. CDR3 length equals 15 residues. Per germline, CDR1 MNHNY and CDR2 SVGAGI (reference sequence). CDR3 in amino acids: CASSSGSFSLGELFF. Written as DNA, the CDR3 is TGTGCCAGCAGTTCGGGGTCTTTCTCTCTCGGGGAGCTGTTTTTT.

This chain joins TRBV5-6 and TRBJ1-1, with a weak D call TRBD1 (6 bases). Trimming left V 3 bases short and J 4 bases short, with 10 bases between. CDR3 length: 13 residues. The germline V gene encodes CDR1 SGHDT and CDR2 YYEEEE. In nucleotides, the CDR3 is TGTGCCAGCAGCTCACAGGGCTTCACTGAAGCTTTCTTT. As protein: CASSSQGFTEAFF.

The chain has TRBV7-2 and TRBJ2-1; 9 bases are shared with TRBD1. Germline V gene lookup returns CDR1 SGHTA and CDR2 FQGNSA. Germline trimming cut 5 bases from V and 9 bases from J; bases unmatched to any gene: 5. The CDR3 runs to 13 residues. The CDR3: CASSPWTGAEQFF. The CDR3 nucleotides are TGTGCCAGCAGCCCGTGGACAGGGGCTGAGCAGTTCTTC.

The V gene is TRBV7-9, the J gene TRBJ2-7; D is undetermined. Germline lookup yields CDR1 SEHNR and CDR2 FQNEAQ (reference sequence). The length of the CDR3 is 14 residues. Trimming pared 5 bases from V and 5 bases from J, leaving 16 bases between. CDR3 region: CASSLMSAEDEQYF. The CDR3 DNA reads TGTGCCAGCAGCCTCATGTCGGCCGAGGACGAGCAGTACTTC.

This clone was detected a few times. The chain carries TRBV19 and TRBJ1-5; no firm D call. Germline V gives CDR1 LNHDA, CDR2 SQIVND (reference sequence). Trimming left V 4 bases short and J 9 bases short, with 7 bases between. The CDR3 covers 11 residues. The DNA of the CDR3 is TGTGCCAGTAGTACTTACGGGCCCCAGCATTTT. As protein: CASSTYGPQHF.

The chain has TRBV6-5 and TRBJ1-2; TRBD1 matches at 8 bases. After removal of 0 bases from V and 4 bases from J, the junction contained 7 bases not matched to a gene. This CDR3 has 16 residues. From germline, CDR1 is MNHEY and CDR2 SVGAGI. The CDR3 bases are TGTGCCAGCAGTTACTCTTCGGGACAGGTGACCTATGGCTACACCTTC. Its protein is CASSYSSGQVTYGYTF.

This chain links TRBV9 with TRBJ2-3; 7 bases fit TRBD2. Germline CDR1 reads SGDLS; CDR2 reads YYNGEE. The CDR3 totals 14 residues. The V and J ends lost 6 bases and 1 base, in that order; junction bases with no gene match: 5. The CDR3 here is CASMPSGRTDTQYF. CDR3 DNA sequence: TGTGCCAGCATGCCTAGCGGACGCACAGATACGCAGTATTTT.

V is TRBV13 and J is TRBJ2-3; no definite D call. The germline V gene has CDR1 PRHDT and CDR2 FYEKMQ (reference sequence). The V and J ends lost 5 bases and 3 bases respectively, with 9 bases between them. CDR3 length: 13 residues. CDR3 sequence: CASSPSGTDTQYF. The CDR3 region has the DNA TGTGCCAGCAGCCCCTCCGGGACAGATACGCAGTATTTT.

The J gene is TRBJ2-2, the V gene TRBV4-3, with TRBD1 matching 9 bases. CDR1 and CDR2 from the germline V gene are LGHNA and YSLEER. V lost 0 bases, J lost 2 bases, and 7 bases stayed unmatched. This CDR3 has 18 residues. CDR3 sequence (DNA): TGCGCCAGCAGCCAAGAGCCCACGGGACAGGGCAACACCGGGGAGCTGTTTTTT. Its translation: CASSQEPTGQGNTGELFF.

The chain employs TRBV7-2 and TRBJ2-7, with no clear D. The CDR3 is 13 amino acids. V was trimmed by 1 base and J by 3 bases, leaving 7 bases between them. Germline CDR1 reads SGHTA; CDR2 reads FQGNSA. CDR3: CASSLGRSYEQYF. Here the CDR3 DNA reads TGTGCCAGCAGCTTAGGCCGTAGCTACGAGCAGTACTTC.

The CDR3 spells CASSLVRQGDFNEQFF. In DNA form, the CDR3 reads TGTGCCAGCAGCTTAGTACGGCAGGGCGACTTCAATGAGCAGTTCTTC. The gene calls are TRBV7-8 and TRBJ2-1; D perhaps matches TRBD1 (5 bases). V lost 1 base, J lost 6 bases, and 16 bases lay in between. The CDR3 sequence is 16 residues long. The germline CDR1 and CDR2 sequences are SGHVS and FQNEAQ. Variable domain in full (rest from reference TRBV7-8 and TRBJ2-1): GAGVSQSPRYKVAKRGQDVALRCDPISGHVSLFWYQQALGQGPEFLTYFQNEAQLDKSGLPSDRFFAERPEGSVSTLKIQRTQQEDSAVYLCASSLVRQGDFNEQFFGPGTRLTVL.

The rearrangement uses TRBV4-3 and TRBJ2-1; maybe TRBD2 (6 bases). CDR3 size: 17 residues. The V end was cut by 0 bases, the J end by 0 bases, with 12 bases between. Germline V gene lookup returns CDR1 LGHNA and CDR2 YSLEER. The CDR3, as DNA: TGCGCCAGCAGCCAAGACTGGCGGGGCAGCTCCTACAATGAGCAGTTCTTC. This encodes CASSQDWRGSSYNEQFF.

In this sample, this clone turned up a few times. The sample carries other DNA sequences with the same CDR3. The chain is built from TRBV6-5 and TRBJ1-2; TRBD1 agrees at 9 bases. Trimming cost V 0 bases and J 0 bases; bases outside gene matches: 2. The CDR3 extends over 16 amino acids. CDR1 and CDR2 from the germline V gene are MNHEY and SVGAGI. Written as DNA, the CDR3 is TGTGCCAGCAGTTACTCCGGGACAGGGTCTAACTATGGCTACACCTTC. Its protein is CASSYSGTGSNYGYTF.

This clone was observed a handful of times. The rearrangement uses TRBV5-1 and TRBJ1-1; 8 bases match TRBD1. Per the germline V gene, CDR1 is SGHRS and CDR2 is YFSETQ. The CDR3 is 20 residues long. V trimming: 5 bases; J trimming: 1 base; junction bases outside the gene matches: 22. This CDR3 reads CASRRQRVQGVGWTNTEAFF. In DNA form, the CDR3 reads TGCGCCAGCAGAAGACAGAGAGTACAGGGGGTAGGCTGGACGAACACTGAAGCTTTCTTT.

V and J are TRBV5-6 and TRBJ1-6, with TRBD1 identical over 8 bases. CDR1 is SGHDT and CDR2 is YYEEEE in the germline V gene. Trimming removed 3 bases from V and 0 bases from J; junction bases left unmatched: 11. The CDR3 has 19 residues. The CDR3 DNA reads TGTGCCAGCAGCTCACGTCCGGGACAGGCGAGCTCCTATAATTCACCCCTCCACTTT. Amino acid sequence: CASSSRPGQASSYNSPLHF.

The chain joins TRBV29-1 to TRBJ2-1; D is possibly TRBD2 (6 bases). Germline CDR1 is SQVTM and CDR2 is ANQGSEA. Trimming shortened V by 4 bases and J by 9 bases, and 10 bases separated the two germline ends. The CDR3 contains 11 residues. This chain's CDR3 is CSVGGGTEQFF. For the CDR3, the DNA is TGCAGCGTTGGAGGCGGGACTGAGCAGTTCTTC.

The rearrangement links TRBV15 to TRBJ2-7, with 7 bases aligning to TRBD1. The length of the CDR3 is 16 residues. V was clipped by 3 bases and J by 0 bases; unmatched bases: 8. The germline CDR1 and CDR2 sequences are LNHNV and YYDKDF (reference sequence). DNA of the CDR3: TGTGCCACCAGCAGTCCCGCCTCAGGGGGCTCCTACGAGCAGTACTTC. The encoded protein is CATSSPASGGSYEQYF.

The V and J genes are TRBV23-1 and TRBJ1-1; unclear D gene. TRBV23-1 is an ORF for which the function is uncertain. Trimming shortened V by 3 bases and J by 0 bases, and 14 bases separated the two germline ends. The CDR3 consists of 16 residues. The CDR3 bases are TGCGCCAGCAGTCATAAAGATGAGGGATTGAACACTGAAGCTTTCTTT. This sequence encodes CASSHKDEGLNTEAFF.